Sequencing of this T cell receptor (beta chain) was carried out in a study of cytomegalovirus exposure and HLA in healthy donors. General study points: A later analysis reportedly found that, within productive TCRs, an Asian-associated ancestry cluster had fewer N-insertions than the mean observed across the roughly 700 donors. The authors later linked a missense DCLRE1C variant to TCR beta V- and J-gene trimming.

The PCR made use of 60 Vbeta and 13 Jbeta primers. The table came from immunoSEQ multiplex PCR; TCRdb's copy has only in-frame clones and leaves some out. The table lists 90,000 to 150,000 clones, 60% to 85% of them singletons, with 2.5% to 3.5% in the top ten. This clone was counted between two and nine times. The antigen is not known. The CDR3 spans 15 residues. CDR1 and CDR2 (germline): MNHEY, SMNVEV (reference sequence). Deletions cut 5 bases from V and 4 bases from J, with 15 bases between. The genes are TRBV27 and TRBJ2-1, with D maybe TRBD1 (6 bases). This TCR was recovered from a woman under 40 in good health and CMV-seropositive. Specimen: PBMCs. The CDR3 DNA follows: TGTGCCAGCAGTCCCCAGGGGATGCTTTACAATGAGCAGTTCTTC. It encodes CASSPQGMLYNEQFF.